What follows describes a single TCR beta chain. The antigen is unknown. This specimen comes from a study of CD8+ T cells in alopecia areata. Study as a whole: It was oral tofacitinib, at 5 to 10 mg twice daily, that treated patients received.

Treatment indicated: oral pan-JAK inhibitor, 5-10 mg twice daily. Sequencing templates came from extracted RNA that was reverse transcribed into cDNA. Only in-frame clones appear in the TCRdb table, and some are missing; sequencing was by immunoSEQ multiplex PCR. The profile shows approximately 200,000 clones, around 43% of them singletons. Whole-study findings and limits: Expanded CD8+ clones among the top 100, and scalp clonality, were significantly decreased by tofacitinib. Only a single nonresponder existed, so baseline CD8+ expansion links stay unclear.

This sequence originates from a human donor with alopecia areata. Sequencing used CD4+ T cells sorted from blood, obtained between weeks 36 and 40, from a patient treated with tofacitinib.

The DNA for the CDR3 is TGTGCCAGCAGCCAAGATCCGACAGGGGTGATCAAGACCCAGTACTTC. It specifies CASSQDPTGVIKTQYF. The rearrangement uses TRBV14 and TRBJ2-5; 8 bases align to TRBD1. The germline V gene has CDR1 SGHDN and CDR2 FVKESK. The V and J ends lost 0 bases and 6 bases, in that order; junction bases with no gene match: 9. This CDR3 has 16 amino acids.